Each of the 6 T cell receptor beta chains below was sequenced from the same sample in a study of Graves' ophthalmopathy and Graves' hyperthyroidism. Amplification of TCR beta CDR3 regions used RNA transcripts. First-round RT-PCR with HTBI primers preceded a second-round multiplex PCR. TCRdb ran MiXCR on the multiplex PCR reads and lists one entry per CDR3 protein. Of hundreds of thousands of distinct CDR3 sequences in the sample, around 21% are singletons; the top ten hold approximately 3%. Specimen: peripheral blood. These receptors originate from a woman under 30 with stable Graves' hyperthyroidism.

There are a few counts of this clonotype. The V gene is TRBV11-1, the J gene TRBJ2-2; TRBD1 matches at 8 bases. The CDR3 is made up of 16 amino acids. Trimming cost V 6 bases and J 1 base; bases outside gene matches: 7. Per germline, CDR1 SGHAT and CDR2 FQDESV (reference sequence). CDR3 DNA: TGTGCCAGCAGACCGACCGGGACAGGGAACACCGGGGAGCTGTTTTTT. Translated: CASRPTGTGNTGELFF.

This clonotype was counted at least ten times. The V gene is TRBV25-1, the J gene TRBJ2-7, with TRBD1 as a possible D gene (5 bases). In germline, CDR1 is MGHDK, CDR2 SYGVNS. V gave up 5 bases and J gave up 0 bases, with 14 bases separating them. The CDR3 extends over 15 amino acids. The CDR3 nucleotides read TGTGCCAGCAGTCCGGACAACAAGAACTCCTACGAGCAGTACTTC. Translating it yields CASSPDNKNSYEQYF.

This clonotype was observed a few times. The genes are TRBV7-9 and TRBJ2-7; D is uncertain. This CDR3 is built from 14 residues. V was cut by 0 bases and J by 0 bases, with 6 bases left in between. Germline values: CDR1 SEHNR, CDR2 FQNEAQ (reference sequence). CDR3: CASSLALTSYEQYF. The CDR3 DNA is TGTGCCAGCAGCTTAGCACTAACCTCCTACGAGCAGTACTTC.

This clonotype has at least ten counts. The rearrangement links TRBV11-2 to TRBJ2-1; D is uncertain. V shed 1 base and J shed 8 bases, with 9 bases lying between them. The length of the CDR3 is 13 residues. CDR1 SGHAT and CDR2 FQNNGV come from the germline V gene. CDR3 coding DNA: TGTGCCAGCAGCTTAGTGGGGTCCCATGAGCAGTTCTTC. Protein: CASSLVGSHEQFF.

The chain has TRBV27 and TRBJ2-7, with D perhaps TRBD2 (6 bases). The CDR3 loop spans 16 amino acids. Trimming took 5 bases from V and 3 from J, leaving 20 bases between them. Germline V lookup: CDR1 MNHEY, CDR2 SMNVEV (reference sequence). CDR3 DNA: TGTGCCAGCAGTCCAACAGGCCGGGGGACCGACTACGAGCAGTACTTC. As protein: CASSPTGRGTDYEQYF.

In this sample, this clonotype turned up once. The chain combines TRBV28 with TRBJ1-6; D perhaps matches TRBD1 (6 bases). Trimming took off 7 bases at V and 7 bases at J, with 14 bases between the two ends. Germline V CDR1 and CDR2: MDHEN, SYDVKM. The CDR3 loop spans 14 amino acids. The CDR3 loop reads CASNQQGMNSPLHF. Here the CDR3 DNA reads TGTGCCAGCAACCAGCAGGGGATGAATTCACCCCTCCACTTT.